This T cell receptor beta chain was obtained from a study of T-cell memory formation after mild COVID-19. Study findings and constraints: Mainly CM and EM harbored the contracting CD4+ clones; mainly EMRA harbored the CD8+ ones.

This clonotype was observed at least ten times. What it binds is not known. The V end was cut by 0 bases, the J end by 2 bases, with 7 bases between. This CDR3 has 14 amino acids. The germline V gene has CDR1 SQVTM and CDR2 ANQGSEA. From the 5' RACE reads, TCRdb called clonotypes with MiXCR, one entry per CDR3 protein. The sample contains fewer than 700,000 distinct CDR3 sequences, about a sixth of which appear only once. This sequence originates from an adult woman who had mild COVID-19 (a few samples of this study predate the infection). Cell type and time point are not known. The rearrangement uses TRBV29-1 and TRBJ2-2; tentatively, D is TRBD1 (5 bases). Input material: PBMCs or a T cell subset sorted from them (not recorded which). CDR3: CSVEEGANTGELFF. Here the CDR3 DNA reads TGCAGCGTTGAAGAAGGGGCAAACACCGGGGAGCTGTTTTTT.